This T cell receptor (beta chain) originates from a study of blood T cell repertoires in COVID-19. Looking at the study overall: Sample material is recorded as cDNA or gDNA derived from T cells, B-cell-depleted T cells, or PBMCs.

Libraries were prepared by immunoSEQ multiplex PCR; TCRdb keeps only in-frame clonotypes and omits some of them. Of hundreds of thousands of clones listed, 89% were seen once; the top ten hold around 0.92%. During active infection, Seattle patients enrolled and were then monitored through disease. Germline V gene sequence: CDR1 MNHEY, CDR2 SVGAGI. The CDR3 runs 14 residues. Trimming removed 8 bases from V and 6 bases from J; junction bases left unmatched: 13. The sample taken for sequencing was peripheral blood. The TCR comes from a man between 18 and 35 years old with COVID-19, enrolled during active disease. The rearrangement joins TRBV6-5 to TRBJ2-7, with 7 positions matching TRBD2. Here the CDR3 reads CASRSLGEGLEQYF. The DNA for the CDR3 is TGTGCCAGCCGGTCTTTGGGGGAGGGTCTCGAGCAGTACTTC.